Reported below is one TCR beta chain. What antigen it recognizes has not been identified. It has no much larger one-base neighbor in the sample; base qualities were not kept. The method was PCR. DNA from cultured CD4+ T cells underwent TCR sequencing with the Oncomine TCR Beta short-read assay at the Johns Hopkins FTIC core. The QIAamp micro DNA kit was used to extract genomic DNA from the cultured CD4+ T cells. Oncomine TCR Beta libraries from cultured CD4+ T cells were pooled with unique dual indexes and sequenced on an Illumina iSeq 100. In the source study's methods: Non-productive sequences were removed, and CDR3s that did not start with C, did not end with F or W, or were shorter than 7 amino acids were discarded. The MANAFEST web application identified antigen-specific clonotypes by comparing peptide-stimulated wells against reference wells and other culture wells. For a clone to be called positive, the clone needed an FDR below 0.05, an odds ratio above 5, and a productive frequency above 0.1% in at least two of three replicate wells. Clonotypes that were significantly expanded in both SARS-CoV-2 spike wells and at least one common cold coronavirus spike condition were defined as cross-reactive. Levenshtein distances (stringdist) and unrooted phylogenetic trees (ape) in R version 3.6.1 were used to assess CDR3 homology. TCRdb applied fastp at Q25 and MiXCR to the public reads, then kept only in-frame beta chains. Rows with a matching CDR3 protein are joined into one entry that keeps the most common DNA and genes. The V and J calls reflect TCRdb's pipeline rather than the authors' work. The sample has 20,000 to 30,000 distinct CDR3 sequences on record, roughly 44% of them singletons. Of the sample, approximately 7.6% falls within the top ten clones.

This specimen belongs to a study of vaccination and CD4 T cells after COVID-19 (dated by TCRdb to 2021 to 2024). Regarding the complete study: SARS-CoV-2 positivity had been established in the convalescent patients by nasal swab PCR, and mild disease was recorded in several of these patients and severe disease in one. Post-COVID blood samples were collected from convalescent patients a median of roughly 100 days after diagnosis, with a range of about 35 to 161 days. Two doses of either the Pfizer-BioNTech BNT162b2 vaccine (n=8) or the Moderna mRNA-1273 vaccine (n=2) were administered to participants. Overlapping spike peptide pools from SARS-CoV-2 and from the common cold coronaviruses HCoV-NL63, HCoV-OC43 and HCoV-229E were used as culture stimuli. Post-vaccine blood samples were obtained a median of approximately 70 days after the second vaccine dose, with a range of about 14 to 241 days. The spike-specific CD4+ TCR repertoire was compared before and after mRNA vaccination in around ten COVID-19 convalescent patients and a handful of infection-naive healthy vaccine recipients. Control cultures used a CEFX viral epitope pool as positive control, an HIV-1 Nef peptide pool as negative control, or no peptide. In the convalescent cohort there were six males and four females, among whom were two Hispanic individuals, seven Caucasians, two Asians and one multiracial person. On the study overall, not on this receptor specifically: Of the vaccine-specific clones in convalescent patients, 304 of 307, or nearly all, reacted only to SARS-CoV-2 spike and did not cross-react with common cold coronaviruses. Among the post-vaccine SARS-CoV-2-reactive clones in convalescent patients, a median around 85% showed up only after vaccination, which suggests vaccine-specific priming. Although the median number of SARS-CoV-2-reactive clonotypes went up from around 20 after infection to 35 to 40 after vaccination, the increase was not significant. The study included relatively few convalescent patients and did not analyze early timepoints after natural infection.

According to the study, the label for this sample's treatment or condition signals: approximately nine-day PBMC culture with coronavirus spike peptide pools or control peptides (ViraFEST assay). The ViraFEST assay, used in the study, expanded antigen-specific T cells with peptide pools and then identified the expanded clonotypes through TCR sequencing. The convalescent patients' positive SARS-CoV-2 PCR tests fell between March and December 2020, which was before the Alpha, Beta and Delta variants emerged in the United States. PBMCs were cultured at around 2 million per well in IMDM supplemented with 5% human AB serum and around 9.5 IU/ml IL-2, with about 9 ug/ml peptide pools added. Half of the culture medium was replaced with fresh IL-2-containing medium on days 3 and 7. CD4+ T cells were isolated after approximately 10 days of culture through negative selection using the EasySep CD4+ T cell isolation kit. Ficoll-Paque Plus gradient centrifugation was used to isolate PBMCs from whole blood, and the isolated PBMCs were then either used fresh or cryopreserved at -140C. Culture conditions were generally each tested in triplicate wells.

The germline V gene encodes CDR1 DFQATT and CDR2 SNEGSKA (reference sequence). Trimmed from V: 0 bases; trimmed from J: 5 bases; junction bases lacking a gene match: 6. The CDR3 runs 15 amino acids, cysteine and phenylalanine included. Only the CDR3 portion is preserved as DNA: 45 bases, with reading frame beginning at the first base. The source material was CD4+ T cells from blood, cultured in vitro. The sequence was collected from a human donor who had recovered from COVID-19. This receptor chain uses TRBV20-1 and TRBJ2-1, with TRBD1 matching 8 junction bases. The CDR3 region reads CSARDPQGANNEQFF. The DNA reads TGCAGTGCTAGAGATCCCCAGGGGGCGAACAATGAGCAGTTCTTC.